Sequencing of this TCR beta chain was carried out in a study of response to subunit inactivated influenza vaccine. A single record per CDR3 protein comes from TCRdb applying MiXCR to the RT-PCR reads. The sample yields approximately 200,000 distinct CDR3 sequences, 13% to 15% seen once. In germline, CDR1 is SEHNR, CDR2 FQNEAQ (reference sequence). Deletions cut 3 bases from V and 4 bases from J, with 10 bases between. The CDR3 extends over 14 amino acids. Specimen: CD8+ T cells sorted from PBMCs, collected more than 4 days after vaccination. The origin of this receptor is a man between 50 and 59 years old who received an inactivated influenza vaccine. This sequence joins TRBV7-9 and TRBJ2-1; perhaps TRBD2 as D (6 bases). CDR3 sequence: CASSFGGKYNEQFF. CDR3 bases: TGTGCCAGCAGCTTTGGCGGGAAGTACAATGAGCAGTTCTTC.